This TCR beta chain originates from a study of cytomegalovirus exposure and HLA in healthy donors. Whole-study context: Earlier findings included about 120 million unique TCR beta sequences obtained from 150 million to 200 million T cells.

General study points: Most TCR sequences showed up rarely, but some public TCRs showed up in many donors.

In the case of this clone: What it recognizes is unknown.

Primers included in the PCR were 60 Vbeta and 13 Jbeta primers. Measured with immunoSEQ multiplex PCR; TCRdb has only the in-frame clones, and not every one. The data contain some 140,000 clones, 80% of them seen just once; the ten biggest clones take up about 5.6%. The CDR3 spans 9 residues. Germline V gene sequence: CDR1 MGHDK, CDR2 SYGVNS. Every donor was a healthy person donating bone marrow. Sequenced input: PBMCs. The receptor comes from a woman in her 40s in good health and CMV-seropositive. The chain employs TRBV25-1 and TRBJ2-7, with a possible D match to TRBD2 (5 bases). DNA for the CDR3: TGTGCAGAGGGTGCAAGCTGGTACTTC. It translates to CAEGASWYF.